A single sample gave rise to the 14 T cell receptor beta chains below, sequenced in a study of T-cell reconstitution after alpha-beta-depleted transplantation in children. The TCRbeta library was prepared with unique molecular identifiers. TCRdb reprocessed the PCR reads via MiXCR and lists one record per CDR3 protein. The sample holds tens of thousands of distinct CDR3 sequences, roughly half seen once. Source: peripheral blood, taken before TCRalphabeta/CD19-depleted stem cell transplant. The receptors were gathered from a boy under two years old with SCID, due to receive a stem cell transplant.

The chain links TRBV27 to TRBJ1-5; perhaps TRBD1 as D (5 bases). CDR1 is MNHEY and CDR2 is SMNVEV in the germline V gene (reference sequence). The length of the CDR3 is 14 residues. Trimming cost V 3 bases and J 2 bases, with 8 bases left between them. DNA for the CDR3: TGTGCCAGCAGTTTCCGGGGACGCAATCAGCCCCAGCATTTT. Translation gives CASSFRGRNQPQHF.

The chain recombines TRBV5-6 with TRBJ1-4; D perhaps matches TRBD1 (6 bases). Per germline, CDR1 SGHDT and CDR2 YYEEEE. The CDR3 is made up of 15 amino acids. Trimming cost V 2 bases and J 2 bases, with 10 bases left between them. For the CDR3, the DNA is TGTGCCAGCAGCTTCCAGGGGACGACTAATGAAAAACTGTTTTTT. It specifies CASSFQGTTNEKLFF.

J is TRBJ2-3 and V is TRBV5-5; D may correspond to TRBD1 or TRBD2 (5 bases each). CDR3 length: 13 amino acids. Germline-derived CDR1 and CDR2 are SGHKS and YYEKEE (reference sequence). V lost 0 bases to trimming and J lost 14 bases, with 16 bases between them. The CDR3 bases are TGTGCCAGCAGCTTGGCGGCTAGCCCGAGGGGGTATTTT. This encodes CASSLAASPRGYF.

The chain links TRBV21-1 to TRBJ2-7; the D call of TRBD1 is as the table states it, not checked on the DNA. TRBV21-1 is noted as a pseudogene. CDR3 length: 13 residues. This chain's CDR3 is CARSGTPAYEQYF. The CDR3 DNA reads as TGTGCCAGATCTGGGACACCAGCCTACGAGCAGTACTTC.

V is TRBV12-3 or TRBV12-4 and J is TRBJ1-2; maybe TRBD1 (6 bases). The CDR3 sequence is 15 residues long. Trimming took 5 bases from V and 7 from J, leaving 20 bases between them. CDR3 loop: CASSLQGILWGGYTF. CDR3 nucleotides: TGTGCCAGCAGTCTACAGGGAATTCTTTGGGGTGGCTACACCTTC.

This chain connects TRBV21-1 to TRBJ2-7; the table's D call of TRBD1 was not tested on the DNA. TRBV21-1 is a documented pseudogene. This CDR3 spans 16 amino acids. Written as DNA, the CDR3 is TGTGCCAGCAGCCCCCTTTCTTGGGGGTTGGCCTACGAGCAGTACTTC. Translated, it gives CASSPLSWGLAYEQYF.

This rearrangement joins TRBV11-1 to TRBJ2-2, with D maybe TRBD1 (5 bases). The V gene's germline CDR1 is SGHAT and CDR2 FQDESV (reference sequence). The CDR3 has 15 residues. Trimming stripped 6 bases from V and 0 bases from J, with 11 bases between. The CDR3 loop is CASRPGSANTGELFF. The CDR3 bases are TGTGCCAGCAGACCAGGGTCCGCGAACACCGGGGAGCTGTTTTTT.

The V gene is TRBV4-3, the J gene TRBJ2-2; D gene unclear. The CDR3 length is 14 residues. V was clipped by 7 bases and J by 4 bases, with 13 bases between them. Germline V gene sequence: CDR1 LGHNA, CDR2 YSLEER. CDR3 in amino acids: CASIVRWATGELFF. The CDR3 bases are TGCGCCAGCATCGTCCGATGGGCCACCGGGGAGCTGTTTTTT.

The chain carries TRBV27 and TRBJ2-5; a possible D gene is TRBD1 (7 bases). Germline V CDR1 and CDR2: MNHEY, SMNVEV (reference sequence). V was pared by 0 bases and J by 5 bases, with 13 bases between. CDR3 size: 15 residues. The CDR3 protein is CASSLSQGGWETQYF. CDR3 coding DNA: TGTGCCAGCAGTTTATCTCAGGGGGGCTGGGAGACCCAGTACTTC.

This chain connects TRBV7-2 to TRBJ2-2; 10 nucleotides align to TRBD2. This CDR3 has 16 amino acids. V lost 2 bases to trimming and J lost 3 bases; unmatched junction nucleotides: 3. The germline gives CDR1 SGHTA, CDR2 FQGNSA. The CDR3 DNA reads as TGTGCCAGCAGCTTACGTGGGACTAGCGACACCGGGGAGCTGTTTTTT. This sequence encodes CASSLRGTSDTGELFF.

The V gene is TRBV10-3, the J gene TRBJ2-5; 14 bases align to TRBD2. The V gene's germline CDR1 is ENHRY and CDR2 SYGVKD. J was trimmed by 5 bases and V by 10 bases; bases with no gene match: 6. The CDR3 is 14 amino acids. CDR3 sequence reads: CATETSGGEETQYF. The CDR3 DNA reads TGTGCCACCGAGACTAGCGGGGGGGAGGAGACCCAGTACTTC.

This clonotype was seen a few times. The chain has TRBV5-1 and TRBJ1-1; D uncertain. The CDR3 extends over 15 amino acids. The ends were cut back, 2 bases at V and 11 bases at J, with 22 bases in the middle. The germline V gene encodes CDR1 SGHRS and CDR2 YFSETQ. CDR3 sequence: CASSFNTGSMTNAFF. The CDR3 coding sequence is TGCGCCAGCAGCTTCAATACGGGGTCAATGACTAATGCTTTCTTT.

The sample holds a few counts of this clonotype. The CDR3 DNA reads TGCGCCAGCAGCTTTGTCAGGGGGCTGGGCACAGATACGCAGTATTTT. Protein sequence: CASSFVRGLGTDTQYF. This chain links TRBV5-1 with TRBJ2-3, with 8 bases identical to TRBD1. CDR3 length: 16 residues. Germline V gene lookup returns CDR1 SGHRS and CDR2 YFSETQ. The V and J ends lost 2 bases and 1 base, in that order; junction bases with no gene match: 6.

This clonotype was counted a single time. The chain joins TRBV6-2 or TRBV6-3 to TRBJ2-2; the D gene is possibly TRBD1 (6 bases). Per the germline V gene, CDR1 is MNHEY and CDR2 is SVGEGT. CDR3 length: 15 residues. The V and J ends lost 6 bases and 1 base respectively, with 12 bases between them. In nucleotides, the CDR3 is TGTGCCAGCAGCACCGGACAGAGGAACACCGGGGAGCTGTTTTTT. Encoded protein: CASSTGQRNTGELFF.